The 28 T cell receptor beta chains in this list originate from one sample, sequenced in a study of blood T cell repertoires in COVID-19. Sequenced by immunoSEQ multiplex PCR; TCRdb stores in-frame clones only, minus some. This table has about 250,000 clones, around 83% appearing once. Sequencing was done on a sample of peripheral blood. These receptor sequences come from a man aged 40-49 years with active or convalescent COVID-19.

The chain is built from TRBV4-1 and TRBJ1-2, with TRBD1 matching over 8 bases. There are 18 residues in the CDR3. CDR1 MGHRA and CDR2 YSYEKL come from the germline V gene. The V and J ends lost 5 bases and 1 base, in that order; junction bases with no gene match: 15. CDR3 sequence reads: CASSKPPTGAKYNYGYTF. The CDR3 nucleotides read TGCGCCAGCAGCAAACCTCCGACAGGGGCGAAGTATAACTATGGCTACACCTTC.

The V gene is TRBV4-1, the J gene TRBJ2-7, with 7 bases lining up with TRBD2. V was clipped by 4 bases and J by 3 bases; unmatched bases: 9. Germline V gene lookup returns CDR1 MGHRA and CDR2 YSYEKL. This CDR3 has 15 residues. This chain's CDR3 is CASSPWEGEGYEQYF. CDR3 DNA: TGCGCCAGCAGCCCCTGGGAGGGAGAAGGCTACGAGCAGTACTTC.

V is TRBV7-2 and J is TRBJ2-5, with D maybe TRBD2 (5 bases). The length of the CDR3 is 13 residues. Trimming pared 3 bases from V and 6 bases from J, leaving 11 bases between. Looked up from germline, CDR1 is SGHTA and CDR2 is FQGNSA. The CDR3 nucleotides read TGTGCCAGCAGCTTCGAGGGAACAAAGACCCAGTACTTC. This codes for CASSFEGTKTQYF.

V and J are TRBV7-2 and TRBJ1-1, with D possibly TRBD1 on 6 matching bases. The CDR3 contains 16 residues. Germline V lookup: CDR1 SGHTA, CDR2 FQGNSA. The V end was cut by 4 bases, the J end by 0 bases, with 15 bases between. CDR3 in amino acids: CASSYRPRQVNTEAFF. The CDR3 DNA is TGTGCCAGCAGCTACAGGCCCCGACAGGTGAACACTGAAGCTTTCTTT.

This clone showed up just once. This chain links TRBV4-1 with TRBJ1-2, with 7 positions matching TRBD1. The CDR3 is made up of 17 amino acids. Germline values: CDR1 MGHRA, CDR2 YSYEKL. V gave up 0 bases and J gave up 4 bases; unmatched junction bases: 11. The DNA for the CDR3 is TGCGCCAGCAGCCAAGAAGCCGGGACAGCCAATTTCTATGGCTACACCTTC. Translation: CASSQEAGTANFYGYTF.

The chain carries TRBV11-3 and TRBJ2-3; no clear D. This CDR3 has 13 amino acids. CDR1 SGHNT and CDR2 YENEEA come from the germline V gene. V lost 1 base, J lost 4 bases, and 6 bases lay in between. CDR3 in amino acids: CASSLASPDTQYF. CDR3 coding DNA: TGTGCCAGCAGCTTAGCTAGTCCAGATACGCAGTATTTT. The entire variable domain, with the rest obtained from reference TRBV11-3 and TRBJ2-3, is as follows: EAGVVQSPRYKIIEKKQPVAFWCNPISGHNTLYWYLQNLGQGPELLIRYENEEAVDDSQLPKDRFSAERLKGVDSTLKIQPAELGDSAVYLCASSLASPDTQYFGPGTRLTVL.

Remarks on this clone: At the DNA level, this CDR3 is encoded by other sequences in the same sample as well. The rearrangement joins TRBV12-3 or TRBV12-4 to TRBJ1-1; D remains ambiguous. The CDR3 spans 13 residues. Trimming took off 3 bases at V and 2 bases at J, with 7 bases between the two ends. CDR3 region: CASSFTANTEAFF. In DNA form, the CDR3 reads TGTGCCAGCAGTTTTACAGCCAACACTGAAGCTTTCTTT.

The rearrangement links TRBV5-1 to TRBJ2-7, with TRBD2 identical over 7 bases. Trimming removed 2 bases from V and 2 bases from J; junction bases left unmatched: 4. The CDR3 runs to 14 residues. Germline-derived CDR1 and CDR2 are SGHRS and YFSETQ. In nucleotides, the CDR3 is TGCGCCAGCAGCTTCGGGGAGGGCACCTACGAGCAGTACTTC. Its translation is CASSFGEGTYEQYF.

The V and J genes are TRBV5-1 and TRBJ2-5, with D tentatively TRBD2 (5 bases). This CDR3 is built from 14 residues. Trimming removed 0 bases at V and 2 bases at J, with 8 bases between. Per the germline V gene, CDR1 is SGHRS and CDR2 is YFSETQ. The CDR3 nucleotides read TGCGCCAGCAGCTTGGTGGGCGGGCAAGAGACCCAGTACTTC. Its translation is CASSLVGGQETQYF.

The chain recombines TRBV30 with TRBJ1-3; D gene unclear. The germline V gene encodes CDR1 GTSNPN and CDR2 SVGIG (reference sequence). CDR3 size: 14 residues. Trimming took 1 base from V and 1 from J, leaving 8 bases between them. The DNA of the CDR3 is TGTGCCTGGAGTGATGGGCTTTCTGGAAACACCATATATTTT. Its translation: CAWSDGLSGNTIYF.

The chain links TRBV7-9 to TRBJ2-5; 9 bases match TRBD1. CDR1 and CDR2 (germline): SEHNR, FQNEAQ (reference sequence). The ends lost 5 bases at V and 2 bases at J; junction bases unmatched: 9. This CDR3 spans 16 amino acids. The CDR3 DNA sequence: TGTGCCAGCAGCCCGCCGGGACAGGGCTCTCAAGAGACCCAGTACTTC. Its protein is CASSPPGQGSQETQYF.

This rearrangement joins TRBV5-6 to TRBJ2-7; D not resolved. The CDR3 has 15 residues. Trimming took off 0 bases at V and 0 bases at J, with 10 bases between the two ends. Germline CDR1 and CDR2: SGHDT and YYEEEE. This chain's CDR3 is CASSLAPGSSYEQYF. The CDR3 nucleotides are TGTGCCAGCAGCTTGGCTCCAGGAAGCTCCTACGAGCAGTACTTC.

The chain is built from TRBV5-1 and TRBJ2-3; 11 bases match TRBD2. In germline, CDR1 is SGHRS, CDR2 YFSETQ. With V trimmed by 0 bases and J by 3 bases, 9 bases remained unmatched. CDR3 length equals 18 residues. This chain's CDR3 is CASSLVDPGLAVTDTQYF. Here the CDR3 DNA reads TGCGCCAGCAGCTTGGTGGATCCGGGACTAGCGGTGACAGATACGCAGTATTTT.

This chain joins TRBV4-2 and TRBJ2-5; no firm D call. CDR3 length equals 15 residues. Deletions cut 0 bases from V and 5 bases from J, with 13 bases between. Germline V CDR1 and CDR2: LGHNA, YNFKEQ. The DNA for the CDR3 is TGTGCCAGCAGCCAAGATCAAGGCTCCGGGGAGACCCAGTACTTC. Translation gives CASSQDQGSGETQYF.

The chain carries TRBV15 and TRBJ1-2; D is uncertain. The germline V gene encodes CDR1 LNHNV and CDR2 YYDKDF (reference sequence). The CDR3 is 14 amino acids. The ends were cut back, 0 bases at V and 8 bases at J, with 13 bases in the middle. CDR3 residues: CATSRDLPGGGYTF. The CDR3 DNA is TGTGCCACCAGCAGAGATCTCCCAGGAGGAGGCTACACCTTC.

The genes are TRBV18 and TRBJ1-2; D might be TRBD1 (6 bases). Trimming removed 2 bases from V and 4 bases from J, with 20 bases in between. Germline CDR1 and CDR2: KGHSH and LQKENI. The CDR3 length is 17 residues. DNA of the CDR3: TGTGCCAGCTCACCATTTGATCCACAGGGAGGGATCTATGGCTACACCTTC. It is translated as CASSPFDPQGGIYGYTF.

This chain uses TRBV2 with TRBJ2-4; D uncertain. The ends were cut back, 1 base at V and 2 bases at J, with 6 bases in the middle. From germline, CDR1 is SNHLY and CDR2 FYNNEI. This CDR3 is built from 14 residues. CDR3 in amino acids: CASSEDFTKNIQYF. The CDR3 coding sequence is TGTGCCAGCAGTGAAGATTTTACCAAAAACATTCAGTACTTC.

The V call is TRBV9, the J call TRBJ1-2; D is perhaps TRBD1 (5 bases). V was shortened by 0 bases and J by 6 bases, with 12 bases between the two germline ends. Germline V CDR1 and CDR2: SGDLS, YYNGEE. This CDR3 is 14 amino acids long. CDR3 in DNA: TGTGCCAGCAGCGTAGGGGGTGTGGGGCATGGCTACACCTTC. It is translated as CASSVGGVGHGYTF.

The chain is built from TRBV7-2 and TRBJ1-1; possible D gene TRBD1, 6 bases. Germline V gives CDR1 SGHTA, CDR2 FQGNSA. Trimming took off 5 bases at V and 7 bases at J, with 14 bases between the two ends. The CDR3 consists of 13 residues. The CDR3 protein is CASSPQGHVEAFF. As DNA, the CDR3 is TGTGCCAGCAGCCCACAGGGTCACGTTGAAGCTTTCTTT.

CDR3 amino acids: CASSQGQGAGQPQHF. The CDR3 coding sequence is TGTGCCAGCAGCCAAGGACAGGGGGCCGGTCAGCCCCAGCATTTT. The chain links TRBV2 to TRBJ1-5, with 11 bases aligning to TRBD1. J was trimmed by 6 bases and V by 6 bases; bases with no gene match: 7. CDR3 length: 15 residues. CDR1 and CDR2 (germline): SNHLY, FYNNEI.

This rearrangement joins TRBV9 to TRBJ2-5; no reliable D call. The V gene lost 0 bases and the J gene lost 1 base, with 4 bases spanning the gap. Germline CDR1 SGDLS, CDR2 YYNGEE. The CDR3 loop spans 13 amino acids. In DNA form, the CDR3 reads TGTGCCAGCAGCGTAGGGCTCCAAGAGACCCAGTACTTC. Protein: CASSVGLQETQYF.

The rearrangement links TRBV28 to TRBJ1-4; D may be TRBD1 (6 bases). V was shortened by 7 bases and J by 5 bases, with 17 bases between the two germline ends. Germline CDR1 is MDHEN and CDR2 is SYDVKM. This CDR3 spans 15 amino acids. The CDR3 region has the DNA TGTGCCAGCACCTCCACAGGGCCCCTAAATGAAAAACTGTTTTTT. Residues: CASTSTGPLNEKLFF.

This rearrangement joins TRBV30 to TRBJ1-4, with D unresolved. The V end was cut by 4 bases, the J end by 0 bases, with 6 bases between. The V gene's germline CDR1 is GTSNPN and CDR2 SVGIG (reference sequence). There are 13 residues in the CDR3. As DNA, the CDR3 is TGTGCCTGGAACCGGGCAACTAATGAAAAACTGTTTTTT. It specifies CAWNRATNEKLFF.

Points on this clone: A read error may explain this, as a much larger clone is one base away. The chain joins TRBV11-3 to TRBJ1-1; D remains ambiguous. The V and J ends lost 3 bases and 0 bases respectively, with 5 bases between them. There are 13 residues in the CDR3. The germline V gene encodes CDR1 SGHNT and CDR2 YENEEA. DNA for the CDR3: TGTGCCAGCAGCTTTACAGTGAACACTGAAGCTTTCTTT. Translating it yields CASSFTVNTEAFF.

The chain carries TRBV4-2 and TRBJ1-4, with 9 bases matching TRBD1. The ends lost 3 bases at V and 3 bases at J; junction bases unmatched: 8. CDR1 and CDR2 (germline): LGHNA, YNFKEQ. This CDR3 is 17 amino acids long. Written as DNA, the CDR3 is TGTGCCAGCAGCCACTCAACAGGGGGCCGAGCTAATGAAAAACTGTTTTTT. It translates to CASSHSTGGRANEKLFF.

The chain employs TRBV7-9 and TRBJ2-5, with a tentative D call TRBD1 (6 bases). The CDR3 is 18 residues long. V lost 1 base and J 2 bases, leaving 20 bases between the germline ends. The germline CDR1 and CDR2 sequences are SEHNR and FQNEAQ (reference sequence). The CDR3 protein is CASSLGVFGTPSQETQYF. CDR3 nucleotide sequence: TGTGCCAGCAGCTTAGGTGTCTTCGGGACACCGTCACAAGAGACCCAGTACTTC.

This chain connects TRBV28 to TRBJ1-1; weak D call: TRBD1 (5 bases). The CDR3 sequence is 15 residues long. Looked up from germline, CDR1 is MDHEN and CDR2 is SYDVKM. Trimming took off 6 bases at V and 1 base at J, with 15 bases between the two ends. The CDR3 region has the DNA TGTGCCAGCAGCCAATCGGGGGTCGGGAACACTGAAGCTTTCTTT. This codes for CASSQSGVGNTEAFF.

V gene TRBV5-8 combines with J gene TRBJ1-1; D unclear. Deletions cut 5 bases from V and 1 base from J, with 15 bases between. CDR1 and CDR2 (germline): SGHTS, YDEGEE. CDR3 length: 15 amino acids. CDR3 loop: CASSRRGRPNTEAFF. The CDR3 coding sequence is TGTGCCAGCAGTCGTCGCGGCCGCCCGAACACTGAAGCTTTCTTT.